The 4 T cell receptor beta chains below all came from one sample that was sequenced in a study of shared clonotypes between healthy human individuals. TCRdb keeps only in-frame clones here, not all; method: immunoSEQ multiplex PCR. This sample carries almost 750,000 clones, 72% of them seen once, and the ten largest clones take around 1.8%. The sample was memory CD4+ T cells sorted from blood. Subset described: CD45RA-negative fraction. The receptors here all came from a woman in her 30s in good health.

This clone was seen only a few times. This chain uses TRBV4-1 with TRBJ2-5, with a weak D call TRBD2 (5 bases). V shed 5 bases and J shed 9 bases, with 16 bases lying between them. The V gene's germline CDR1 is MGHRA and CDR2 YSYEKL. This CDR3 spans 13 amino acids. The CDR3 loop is CASSIIQSGAQYF. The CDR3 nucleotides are TGCGCCAGCAGCATTATTCAGTCCGGGGCCCAGTACTTC.

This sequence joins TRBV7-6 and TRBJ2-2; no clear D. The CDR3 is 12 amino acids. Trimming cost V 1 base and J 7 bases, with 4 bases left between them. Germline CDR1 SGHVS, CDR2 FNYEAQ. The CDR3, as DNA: TGTGCCAGCAGCTTAGTAAACGGGGAGCTGTTTTTT. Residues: CASSLVNGELFF.

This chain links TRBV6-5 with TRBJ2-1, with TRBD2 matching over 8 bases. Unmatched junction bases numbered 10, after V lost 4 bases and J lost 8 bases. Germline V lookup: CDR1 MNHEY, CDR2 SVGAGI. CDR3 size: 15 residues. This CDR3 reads CASSSQAGATDEQFF. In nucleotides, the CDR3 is TGTGCCAGCAGTTCGCAAGCGGGAGCCACGGATGAGCAGTTCTTC.

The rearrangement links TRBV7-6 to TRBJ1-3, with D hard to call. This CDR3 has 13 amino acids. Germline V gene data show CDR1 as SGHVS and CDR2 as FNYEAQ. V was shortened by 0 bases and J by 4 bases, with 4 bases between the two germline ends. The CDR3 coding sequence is TGTGCCAGCAGCTTAGCGCCCGGAAACACCATATATTTT. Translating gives CASSLAPGNTIYF.